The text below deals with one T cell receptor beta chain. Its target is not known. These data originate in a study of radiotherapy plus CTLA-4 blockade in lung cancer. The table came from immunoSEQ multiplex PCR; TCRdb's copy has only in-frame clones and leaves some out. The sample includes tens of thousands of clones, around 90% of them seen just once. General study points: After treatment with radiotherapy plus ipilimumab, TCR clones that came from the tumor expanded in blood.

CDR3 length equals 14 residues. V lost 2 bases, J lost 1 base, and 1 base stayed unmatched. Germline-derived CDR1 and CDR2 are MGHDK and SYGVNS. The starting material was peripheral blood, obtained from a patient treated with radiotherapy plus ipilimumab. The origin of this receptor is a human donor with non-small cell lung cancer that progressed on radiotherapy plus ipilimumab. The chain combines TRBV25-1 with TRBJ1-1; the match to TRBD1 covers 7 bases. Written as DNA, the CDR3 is TGTGCCAGCAGTGAACGACAGGGGAACACTGAAGCTTTCTTT. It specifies CASSERQGNTEAFF.